The 18 T cell receptor beta chains below were found in one sample sequenced in a study of regulatory T cells in long-lasting Graves disease. The TCR beta library used iRepertoire HTBI primers with Arm-PCR amplification of CDR3. TCRdb reprocessed the multiplex PCR reads via MiXCR and lists one record per CDR3 protein. Of some 600,000 distinct CDR3 sequences detected, roughly 16% appear once; the ten largest clones hold about 11%. Stated time point: newly diagnosed GD, antithyroid drugs for less than 3 months. PBMC RNA served as the TCR library source. This sample also appeared in a second study, on T cells in Graves' hyperthyroidism and ophthalmopathy.

This material consisted of peripheral blood mononuclear cells (PBMCs), taken at new diagnosis, from a patient treated with antithyroid drugs. Receptors were obtained from a man between 18 and 35 years old with Graves disease.

This clonotype was counted a few times. The chain couples TRBV5-1 to TRBJ1-5; 8 positions agree with TRBD1. J gave up 3 bases and V 4 bases, and 6 bases lay outside the gene matches. The length of the CDR3 is 15 residues. Germline V gene data show CDR1 as SGHRS and CDR2 as YFSETQ. The DNA for the CDR3 is TGCGCCAGCAGCCCGGGACAGGCCCCCAATCAGCCCCAGCATTTT. Amino acids: CASSPGQAPNQPQHF. The complete variable domain, with remaining parts taken from reference TRBV5-1 and TRBJ1-5, reads KAGVTQTPRYLIKTRGQQVTLSCSPISGHRSVSWYQQTPGQGLQFLFEYFSETQRNKGNFPGRFSGRQFSNSRSEMNVSTLELGDSALYLCASSPGQAPNQPQHFGDGTRLSIL.

In this sample, this clonotype turned up many times. V usage is TRBV24-1 and J usage is TRBJ2-3; 8 positions agree with TRBD1. Per the germline V gene, CDR1 is KGHDR and CDR2 is SFDVKD. V shed 4 bases and J 4 bases; nucleotides not matched to a gene: 3. The CDR3 length is 14 residues. CDR3 in amino acids: CATSDLDRADTQYF. The CDR3 DNA follows: TGTGCCACCAGTGACCTGGACAGGGCAGATACGCAGTATTTT.

The table lists this clonotype with a few counts. The V and J genes are TRBV19 and TRBJ2-1; 10 bases agree with TRBD2. The CDR3 contains 16 residues. V was clipped by 0 bases and J by 6 bases; unmatched bases: 5. CDR1 LNHDA and CDR2 SQIVND come from the germline V gene (reference sequence). CDR3 nucleotide sequence: TGTGCCAGTAGTATAGATCGAGCGGGAGGGCCCAATGAGCAGTTCTTC. Translation: CASSIDRAGGPNEQFF.

V usage is TRBV27 and J usage is TRBJ2-7; D remains ambiguous. The germline CDR1 and CDR2 sequences are MNHEY and SMNVEV (reference sequence). The CDR3 contains 13 residues. V lost 5 bases and J 0 bases, leaving 8 bases between the germline ends. This CDR3 is CASSELISYEQYF. CDR3 in DNA: TGTGCCAGCAGTGAGCTGATCTCCTACGAGCAGTACTTC.

This clonotype was recorded at least ten times. This rearrangement joins TRBV7-6 to TRBJ2-7; 7 bases align to TRBD2. The CDR3 has 13 amino acids. The V gene's germline CDR1 is SGHVS and CDR2 FNYEAQ. J gave up 7 bases and V 5 bases, and 8 bases lay outside the gene matches. For the CDR3, the DNA is TGTGCCAGCAGCCCCGGTGGCGGGAGAGAGCAGTACTTC. Encoded protein: CASSPGGGREQYF.

This clonotype was observed at least ten times. The chain couples TRBV2 to TRBJ2-7; possible D gene TRBD1, 6 bases. The CDR3 is 14 amino acids. In germline, CDR1 is SNHLY, CDR2 FYNNEI. Trimming took 3 bases from V and 4 from J, leaving 13 bases between them. The CDR3 sequence is CASSDQGLGYEQYF. The CDR3 bases are TGTGCCAGCAGTGACCAGGGGCTTGGGTACGAGCAGTACTTC.

This clonotype was picked up a small number of times. V usage is TRBV20-1 and J usage is TRBJ2-5, with 7 bases aligning to TRBD1. The germline V gene encodes CDR1 DFQATT and CDR2 SNEGSKA (reference sequence). Trimming took 5 bases from V and 1 from J; bases not matched to a gene: 10. The CDR3 loop spans 15 amino acids. The CDR3 coding sequence is TGCAGTGCTGGCCCCGCCGGGACAGCCCAAGAGACCCAGTACTTC. Translation: CSAGPAGTAQETQYF.

This clonotype was seen a handful of times. The V gene is TRBV25-1, the J gene TRBJ2-3, with D perhaps TRBD1 or TRBD2 (6 bases each). This CDR3 region has 15 residues. V gave up 1 base and J gave up 0 bases, with 8 bases separating them. Germline V lookup: CDR1 MGHDK, CDR2 SYGVNS. CDR3 in DNA: TGTGCCAGCAGTGAATTCGGGGGCAGCACAGATACGCAGTATTTT. This translates into CASSEFGGSTDTQYF.

CDR3 sequence: CASSLGLLPDTQYF. CDR3 sequence (DNA): TGCGCCAGCAGCTTGGGGCTCCTCCCAGATACGCAGTATTTT. The V call is TRBV5-1, the J call TRBJ2-3; D call uncertain. Germline assignment: CDR1 SGHRS and CDR2 YFSETQ. V was pared by 0 bases and J by 4 bases, with 9 bases between. The CDR3 contains 14 residues. Full variable domain (missing parts from reference TRBV5-1 and TRBJ2-3): KAGVTQTPRYLIKTRGQQVTLSCSPISGHRSVSWYQQTPGQGLQFLFEYFSETQRNKGNFPGRFSGRQFSNSRSEMNVSTLELGDSALYLCASSLGLLPDTQYFGPGTRLTVL.

This clonotype was found a few times. This CDR3 reads CASSESIYGELFF. For the CDR3, the DNA is TGTGCCAGCAGTGAAAGCATATACGGGGAGCTGTTTTTT. V usage is TRBV6-1 and J usage is TRBJ2-2; D is ambiguous. V lost 2 bases, J lost 7 bases, and 8 bases lay in between. The CDR3 runs to 13 residues. Germline CDR1 is MNHNS and CDR2 is SASEGT.

The table lists this clonotype with many counts. This sequence joins TRBV6-5 and TRBJ2-7, with D possibly being TRBD2 (5 bases). Germline CDR1 and CDR2: MNHEY and SVGAGI. CDR3 length: 16 residues. Trimming took 0 bases from V and 0 from J, leaving 12 bases between them. The CDR3: CASSYSNIGSSYEQYF. Written as DNA, the CDR3 is TGTGCCAGCAGTTACTCGAATATAGGGAGCTCCTACGAGCAGTACTTC.

The rearrangement uses TRBV5-4 and TRBJ1-1, with D unclear. The CDR3 contains 14 residues. Germline loops: CDR1 SGHNT, CDR2 YYREEE (reference sequence). V gave up 3 bases and J gave up 3 bases, with 12 bases separating them. The CDR3 spells CASSWKGGDTEAFF. The CDR3 DNA reads TGTGCCAGCAGCTGGAAGGGCGGGGACACTGAAGCTTTCTTT.

This clonotype was seen only a few times. The chain recombines TRBV6-1 with TRBJ2-2, with TRBD2 matching 9 bases. V gave up 4 bases and J gave up 3 bases; unmatched junction bases: 0. Germline loops: CDR1 MNHNS, CDR2 SASEGT. The CDR3 consists of 14 residues. The CDR3 nucleotides are TGTGCCAGCAGTGGCGGGAGGGACACCGGGGAGCTGTTTTTT. As protein: CASSGGRDTGELFF.

This clonotype was counted at least ten times. V gene TRBV13 combines with J gene TRBJ2-5, with 11 bases fitting TRBD2. The CDR3 runs to 14 residues. J gave up 5 bases and V 4 bases, and 3 bases lay outside the gene matches. From germline, CDR1 is PRHDT and CDR2 FYEKMQ (reference sequence). As DNA, the CDR3 is TGTGCCAGCAGCTCTCGGACTAGCGGGGAGACCCAGTACTTC. The encoded protein is CASSSRTSGETQYF.

This clonotype was found many times. J is TRBJ2-7 and V is TRBV9, with 8 nucleotides matching TRBD2. The germline gives CDR1 SGDLS, CDR2 YYNGEE. There are 14 residues in the CDR3. Trimming removed 4 bases from V and 2 bases from J; junction bases left unmatched: 5. CDR3 coding DNA: TGTGCCAGCAGCCCAAGCGGGAGTCCCTACGAGCAGTACTTC. Amino acid sequence: CASSPSGSPYEQYF.

J is TRBJ2-1 and V is TRBV7-3, with D perhaps TRBD1 or TRBD2 (5 bases each). The germline CDR1 and CDR2 sequences are SGHTA and FQGTGA. The CDR3 has 15 amino acids. Trimming removed 5 bases at V and 10 bases at J, with 21 bases between. The CDR3 region has the DNA TGTGCCAGCAGCCCCCCAGGGAGTGCCTTCGACGAGCAGTTCTTC. The encoded protein is CASSPPGSAFDEQFF.

The table lists this clonotype with many counts. The V and J genes are TRBV20-1 and TRBJ1-2; the D is unclear. CDR3 length: 14 amino acids. The V end lost 4 bases, the J end lost 1 base, and 13 bases lay between the germline ends. From germline, CDR1 is DFQATT and CDR2 SNEGSKA (reference sequence). CDR3 sequence reads: CSAKAGYHNYGYTF. The CDR3 DNA follows: TGCAGTGCTAAAGCAGGCTACCATAACTATGGCTACACCTTC.

This clonotype was seen many times. CDR3 bases: TGTGCCATCAGCCTGGGACAGGGGTACGAGCAGTACTTC. Its translation is CAISLGQGYEQYF. The chain combines TRBV10-3 with TRBJ2-7, with 10 bases lining up with TRBD1. Germline assignment: CDR1 ENHRY and CDR2 SYGVKD. The length of the CDR3 is 13 residues. The V segment lost 6 bases and the J segment 4 bases; nucleotides outside the gene matches: 3.